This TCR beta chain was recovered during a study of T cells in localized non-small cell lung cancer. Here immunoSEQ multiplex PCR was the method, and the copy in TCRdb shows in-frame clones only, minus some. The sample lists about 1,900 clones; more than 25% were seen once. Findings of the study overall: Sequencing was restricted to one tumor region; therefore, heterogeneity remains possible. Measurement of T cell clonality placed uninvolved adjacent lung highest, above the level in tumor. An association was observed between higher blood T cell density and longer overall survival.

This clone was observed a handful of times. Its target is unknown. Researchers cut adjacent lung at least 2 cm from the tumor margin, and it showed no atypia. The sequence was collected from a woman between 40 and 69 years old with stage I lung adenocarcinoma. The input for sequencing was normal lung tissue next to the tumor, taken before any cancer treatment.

CDR3 region: CASSYGRPGSYTDTQYF. The CDR3 coding sequence is TGTGCCAGCAGTTACGGAAGACCGGGATCCTACACAGATACGCAGTATTTT. This chain links TRBV6-8 with TRBJ2-3; possibly TRBD2 for D (5 bases). Germline V gene data show CDR1 as MNHGY and CDR2 as SAAAGT. Trimming left V 2 bases short and J 2 bases short, with 17 bases between. CDR3 size: 17 residues.